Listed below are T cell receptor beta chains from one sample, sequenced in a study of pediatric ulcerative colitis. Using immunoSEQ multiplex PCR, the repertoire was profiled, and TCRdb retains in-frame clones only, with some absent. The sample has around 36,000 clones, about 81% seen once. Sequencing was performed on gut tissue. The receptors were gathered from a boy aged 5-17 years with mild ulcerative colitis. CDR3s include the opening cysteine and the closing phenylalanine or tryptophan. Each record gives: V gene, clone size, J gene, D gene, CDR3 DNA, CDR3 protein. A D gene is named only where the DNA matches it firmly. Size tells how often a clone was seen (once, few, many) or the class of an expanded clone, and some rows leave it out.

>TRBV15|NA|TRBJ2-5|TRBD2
TGTGCCACCAGCAGAGCCCTAGCGGGGACCGAGACCCAGTACTTC
CATSRALAGTETQYF
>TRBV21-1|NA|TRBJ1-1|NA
TGTGCCAGCTGTTTGGCGGGTCGGTTCGCTGAAGCTTTCTTT
CASCLAGRFAEAFF
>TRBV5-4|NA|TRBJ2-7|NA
TGTGCCAGCAGCTTGTCACCATCCTACGAGCAGTACTTC
CASSLSPSYEQYF
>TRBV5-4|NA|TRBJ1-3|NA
TGTGCCAGCAGCTTTCGCGGGGCGACTGGAAACACCATATATTTT
CASSFRGATGNTIYF
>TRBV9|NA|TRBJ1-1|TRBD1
TGTGCCAGCAGCGTAGCTCTCCCCGGGACAGGGATCACTGAAGCTTTCTTT
CASSVALPGTGITEAFF
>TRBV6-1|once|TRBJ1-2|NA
TGTGCCAGCAGTGAAATCGAGGGGGTTGGCTACACCTTC
CASSEIEGVGYTF
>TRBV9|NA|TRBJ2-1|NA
TGTGCCAGCAGTCGGGCTATAAACAATGAGCAGTTCTTC
CASSRAINNEQFF
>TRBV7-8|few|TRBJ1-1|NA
TGTGCCAGCAGCTTAGAGGGTAGCACTGAAGCTTTCTTT
CASSLEGSTEAFF
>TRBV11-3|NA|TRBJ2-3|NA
TGTGCCAGCGAATGGCGGGGTACAGATACGCAGTATTTT
CASEWRGTDTQYF
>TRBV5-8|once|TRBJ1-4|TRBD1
TGTGCCAGCAACCGACAGGGGGGGGAAAAACTGTTTTTT
CASNRQGGEKLFF
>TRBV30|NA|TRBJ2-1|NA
TGTGCCTGGAGTGGGGCAGGCGATGAGCAGTTCTTC
CAWSGAGDEQFF
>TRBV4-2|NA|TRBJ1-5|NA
TGTGCCAGCAGCCAAGGCGGGTCATATAGCAATCAGCCCCAGCATTTT
CASSQGGSYSNQPQHF
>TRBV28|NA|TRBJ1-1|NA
TGTGCCAGCAGTTCCCACTTGATCCCCGGAGGGGCTTTCTTT
CASSSHLIPGGAFF
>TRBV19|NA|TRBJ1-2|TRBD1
TGTGCCAGTAGTATCTGGACAGGGGACTATGGCTACACCTTC
CASSIWTGDYGYTF
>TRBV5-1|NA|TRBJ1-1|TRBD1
TGCGCCAGCAGCAAGGGACAGGGGGACACTGAAGCTTTCTTT
CASSKGQGDTEAFF
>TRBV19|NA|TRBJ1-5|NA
TGTGCCAGTAGTATAGTCGCACAGGTCAATCAGCCCCAGCATTTT
CASSIVAQVNQPQHF
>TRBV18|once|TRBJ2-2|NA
TGTGCCAGCTCACCAGTGAACACCGGGGAGCTGTTTTTT
CASSPVNTGELFF
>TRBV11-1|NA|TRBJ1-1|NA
TGTGCCAGCAGTCGGGTGAACACTGAAGCTTTCTTT
CASSRVNTEAFF
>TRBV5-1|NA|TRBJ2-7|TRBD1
TGCGCCAGCAGCCCTCGGTCAGGGGGCTTTTACGAGCAGTACTTC
CASSPRSGGFYEQYF
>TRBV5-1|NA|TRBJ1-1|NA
TGCGCCAGCCATGGTGGACAGACAGTCATGAACACTGAAGCTTTCTTT
CASHGGQTVMNTEAFF
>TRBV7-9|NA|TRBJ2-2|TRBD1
TGTGCCAGCACCAGGGACAGGGATGCCGGGGAGCTGTTTTTT
CASTRDRDAGELFF
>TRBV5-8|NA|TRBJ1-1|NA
TGTGCCAGCAGCTCGCCGGGATGGGCTGAAGCTTTCTTT
CASSSPGWAEAFF
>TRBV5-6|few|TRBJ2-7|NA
TGTGCCAGCAGCTTGCGACGGGGGGCCTTTTACGAGCAGTACTTC
CASSLRRGAFYEQYF
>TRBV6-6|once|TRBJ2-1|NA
TGTGCCAGCAGTTCGGGGGATAGGCAGTTCTTC
CASSSGDRQFF
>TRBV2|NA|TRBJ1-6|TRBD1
TGTGCCAGCAGGGAAATGACAGGGGGCGCAAATTCACCCCTCCACTTT
CASREMTGGANSPLHF
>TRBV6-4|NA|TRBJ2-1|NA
TGTGCCAGCAGTGTAAGGGACAACAATGAGCAGTTCTTC
CASSVRDNNEQFF
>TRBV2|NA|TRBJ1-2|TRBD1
TGTGCCAGCAGTCGAACAGGGGGCGATCTCTATGGCTACACCTTC
CASSRTGGDLYGYTF
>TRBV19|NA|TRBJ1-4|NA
TGTGCCAGTAGAACAGCGGTCGCTAATGAAAAACTGTTTTTT
CASRTAVANEKLFF
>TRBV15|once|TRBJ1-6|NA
TGTGCCACCAAACTCTCCTATAATTCACCCCTCCACTTT
CATKLSYNSPLHF
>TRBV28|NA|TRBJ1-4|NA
TGTGCCAGCAGCACCCCGGGTGGGGAAAAACTGTTTTTT
CASSTPGGEKLFF
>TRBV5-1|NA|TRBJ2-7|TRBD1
TGCGCCAGCAGCCCGAAACGCGCCGGGACAGCCTACACCTACGAGCAGTACTTC
CASSPKRAGTAYTYEQYF
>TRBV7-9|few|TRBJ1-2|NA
TGTGCCAGCAGCTTCCGAGACGGAGTTTATGGCTACACCTTC
CASSFRDGVYGYTF
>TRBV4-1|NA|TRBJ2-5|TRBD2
TGCGCCAGCAGCCCGGGGGGTGGGAGGCTAGCGGTCGGAGAGACCCAGTACTTC
CASSPGGGRLAVGETQYF
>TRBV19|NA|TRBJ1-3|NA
TGTGCCAGTACAACGGTGGCGGGTAACACTGGAAACACCATATATTTT
CASTTVAGNTGNTIYF
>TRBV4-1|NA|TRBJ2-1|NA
TGCGCCAGCAGCCAAGGGTCGGGGAGAACAGCTTACAATGAGCAGTTCTTC
CASSQGSGRTAYNEQFF
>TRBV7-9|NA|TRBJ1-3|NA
TGTGCCAGCAGAGGGACCTCCAAGCCTGGAAACACCATATATTTT
CASRGTSKPGNTIYF
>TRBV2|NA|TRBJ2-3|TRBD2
TGTGCCAGTCTAGCGGGGCGTTCTAGCACAGATACGCAGTATTTT
CASLAGRSSTDTQYF
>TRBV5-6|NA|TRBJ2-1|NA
TGTGCCAGCAGCTCGGCGGACTACTATCATGAGCAGTTCTTC
CASSSADYYHEQFF
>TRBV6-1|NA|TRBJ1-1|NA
TGTGCCAGCAGTCACCGTGAAGCTTTCTTT
CASSHREAFF
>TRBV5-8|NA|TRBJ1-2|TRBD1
TGTGCCAGCAGCTTGCGACAGGGGGCTAACACCTTC
CASSLRQGANTF
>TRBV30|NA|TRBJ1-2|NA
TGTGCCTGGACCCCGGGGGGCAGGACTTCCACCTTC
CAWTPGGRTSTF
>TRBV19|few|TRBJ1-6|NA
TGTGCCAGTAGGGTTGGCACTGGAAGCTCCTATAATTCACCCCTCCACTTT
CASRVGTGSSYNSPLHF
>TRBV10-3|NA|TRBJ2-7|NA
TGTGCCATCAGTGATCCTCGGGGGCTTAATTACGAGCAGTACTTC
CAISDPRGLNYEQYF
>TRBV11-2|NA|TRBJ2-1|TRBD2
TGTGCCAGCAGCCCGAGCGGGGGCGCGGGGGGGCTGAATGAGCAGTTCTTC
CASSPSGGAGGLNEQFF
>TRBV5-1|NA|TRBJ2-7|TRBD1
TGCGCCAGCAGCTCCGATGCCCCGGGACAGGGCTTACCCTACGAGCAGTACTTC
CASSSDAPGQGLPYEQYF
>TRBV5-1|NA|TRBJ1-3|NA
TGCGCCAGCAGTCACGGAGGGCTGTTCTCTGGAAACACCATATATTTT
CASSHGGLFSGNTIYF
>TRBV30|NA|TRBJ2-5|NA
TGTGCCTGGAGCGGCGGGGCTCACTGGGGGGAGACCCAGTACTTC
CAWSGGAHWGETQYF
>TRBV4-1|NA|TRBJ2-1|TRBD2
TGCGCCAGCAGCCGCCAATCGGGGCTAGCGGGGGGCTCCAATGAGCAGTTCTTC
CASSRQSGLAGGSNEQFF
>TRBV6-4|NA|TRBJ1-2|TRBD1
TGTGCCAGCAGAGGCTCCAGGGAGTATCGGGACAGGGGGAGCGGCTACACCTTC
CASRGSREYRDRGSGYTF
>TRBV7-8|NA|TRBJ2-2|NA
TGTGCCAGCAGAGTCTGGGTGTCGAACACCGGGGAGCTGTTTTTT
CASRVWVSNTGELFF
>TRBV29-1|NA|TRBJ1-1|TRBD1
TGCAGCGTTTCCCATACCGGGACAGGGCTAGAGGCTTTCTTT
CSVSHTGTGLEAFF
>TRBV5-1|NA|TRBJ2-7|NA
TGCGCCAGCAGCTTGAATACGGGACTTGATACGAACGGGCAGTACTTC
CASSLNTGLDTNGQYF
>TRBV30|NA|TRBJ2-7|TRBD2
TGTGCCTGGAGGCAGGGTACTAGCGGGTTTTACGAGCAGTACTTC
CAWRQGTSGFYEQYF
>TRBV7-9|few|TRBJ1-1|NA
TGTGCCAGCACCGGTCAGGGACTGGGCACTGAAGCTTTCTTT
CASTGQGLGTEAFF
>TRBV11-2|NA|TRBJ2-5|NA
TGTGCCAGCAGCTTAGTTTCCCCGGGGGCGGACCAAGAGACCCAGTACTTC
CASSLVSPGADQETQYF